This TCR beta chain was identified during a study of neurological immune-mediated disorders. Study-level findings and limits: Across subjects, expanded clones had no CDR3 amino acid sequences in common, pointing to private repertoires in all groups.

On this clonotype: The target antigen is unknown.

The ends lost 8 bases at V and 7 bases at J; junction bases unmatched: 13. The CDR3 covers 14 residues. Germline V gene data show CDR1 as MNHEY and CDR2 as SVGEGT. From the 5' RACE reads, TCRdb called clonotypes with MiXCR, one entry per CDR3 protein. The sample lists tens of thousands of distinct CDR3 sequences; approximately 17% were seen once. The sequenced sample consisted of PBMCs. J is TRBJ2-7 and V is TRBV6-2 or TRBV6-3; TRBD1 matches at 8 bases. This receptor was identified in a middle-aged woman in good health. CDR3 bases: TGTGCCAGCCGAGCCGGGACAGGCATTTGGGAGCAGTACGTC. As protein: CASRAGTGIWEQYV.